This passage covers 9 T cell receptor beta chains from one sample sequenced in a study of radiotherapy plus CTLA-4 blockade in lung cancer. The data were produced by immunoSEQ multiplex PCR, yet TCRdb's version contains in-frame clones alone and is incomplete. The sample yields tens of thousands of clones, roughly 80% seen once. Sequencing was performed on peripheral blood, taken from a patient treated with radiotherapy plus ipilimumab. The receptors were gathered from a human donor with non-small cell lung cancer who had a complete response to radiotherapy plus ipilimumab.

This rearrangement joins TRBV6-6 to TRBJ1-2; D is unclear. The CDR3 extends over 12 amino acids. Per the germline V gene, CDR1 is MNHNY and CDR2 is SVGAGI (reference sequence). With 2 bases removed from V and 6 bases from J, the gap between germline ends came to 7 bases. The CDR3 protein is CASSYREDGYTF. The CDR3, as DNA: TGTGCCAGCAGTTACAGGGAGGATGGCTACACCTTC.

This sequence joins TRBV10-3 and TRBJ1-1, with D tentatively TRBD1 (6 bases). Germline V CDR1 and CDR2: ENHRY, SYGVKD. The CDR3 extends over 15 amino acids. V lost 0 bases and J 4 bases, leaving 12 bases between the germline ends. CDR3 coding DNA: TGTGCCATCAGTGAGTCGGGGGGGCGCGGCACTGAAGCTTTCTTT. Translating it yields CAISESGGRGTEAFF.

The CDR3 region is CASSPLGGPQETQYF. For the CDR3, the DNA is TGTGCCAGCTCACCATTAGGCGGGCCCCAAGAGACCCAGTACTTC. The V call is TRBV18, the J call TRBJ2-5; the D gene is possibly TRBD2 (5 bases). The germline gives CDR1 KGHSH, CDR2 LQKENI. This CDR3 comprises 15 residues. The germline V and J ends were trimmed by 2 bases and 1 base, with 11 bases remaining between them.

The CDR3 DNA reads as TGTGCCAGCACCCTTAGGTCCCAGGGGCAAGAGACCCAGTACTTC. It is translated as CASTLRSQGQETQYF. J is TRBJ2-5 and V is TRBV2; TRBD1 is a possible D gene (6 bases). CDR1 and CDR2 from the germline V gene are SNHLY and FYNNEI. Deletions cut 7 bases from V and 2 bases from J, with 17 bases between. CDR3 length: 15 residues.

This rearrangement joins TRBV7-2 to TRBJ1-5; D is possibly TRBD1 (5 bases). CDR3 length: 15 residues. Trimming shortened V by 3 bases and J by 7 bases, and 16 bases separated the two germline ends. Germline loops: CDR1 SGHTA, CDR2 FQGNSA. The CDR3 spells CASSLIREARQPQHF. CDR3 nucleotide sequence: TGTGCCAGCAGCTTGATCAGGGAAGCTCGGCAGCCCCAGCATTTT.

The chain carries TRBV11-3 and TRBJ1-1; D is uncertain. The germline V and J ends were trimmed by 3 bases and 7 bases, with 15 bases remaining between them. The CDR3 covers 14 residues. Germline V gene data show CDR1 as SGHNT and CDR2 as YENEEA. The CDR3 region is CASSLSRGILEAFF. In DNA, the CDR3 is TGTGCCAGCAGCTTGAGTAGAGGAATCCTTGAAGCTTTCTTT. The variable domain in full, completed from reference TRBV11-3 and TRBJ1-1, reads EAGVVQSPRYKIIEKKQPVAFWCNPISGHNTLYWYLQNLGQGPELLIRYENEEAVDDSQLPKDRFSAERLKGVDSTLKIQPAELGDSAVYLCASSLSRGILEAFFGQGTRLTVV.

The CDR3 sequence: CASSSWGQGMYSNQPQHF. The CDR3 DNA reads as TGTGCCAGCAGCTCTTGGGGACAGGGTATGTATAGCAATCAGCCCCAGCATTTT. The chain links TRBV5-6 to TRBJ1-5, with 9 bases aligning to TRBD1. The CDR3 spans 18 residues. Per the germline V gene, CDR1 is SGHDT and CDR2 is YYEEEE. The J segment lost 0 bases and the V segment lost 3 bases, leaving 10 bases of the junction unmatched.

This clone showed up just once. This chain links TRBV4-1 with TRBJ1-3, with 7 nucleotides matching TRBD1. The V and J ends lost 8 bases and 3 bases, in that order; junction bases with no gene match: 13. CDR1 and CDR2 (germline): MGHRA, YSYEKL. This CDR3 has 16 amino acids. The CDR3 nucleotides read TGCGCCAGCCGACGGGAGTTGACAGGGCATGGAAACACCATATATTTT. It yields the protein CASRRELTGHGNTIYF.

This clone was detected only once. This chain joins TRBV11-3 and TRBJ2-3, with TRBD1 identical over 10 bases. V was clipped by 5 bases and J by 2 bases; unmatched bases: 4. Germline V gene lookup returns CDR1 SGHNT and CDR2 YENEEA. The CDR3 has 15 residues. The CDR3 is CASSLGTGVTDTQYF. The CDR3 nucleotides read TGTGCCAGCAGCCTCGGGACAGGGGTCACAGATACGCAGTATTTT. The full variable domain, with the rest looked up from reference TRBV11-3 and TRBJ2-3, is EAGVVQSPRYKIIEKKQPVAFWCNPISGHNTLYWYLQNLGQGPELLIRYENEEAVDDSQLPKDRFSAERLKGVDSTLKIQPAELGDSAVYLCASSLGTGVTDTQYFGPGTRLTVL.